The 24 T cell receptor beta chains given below trace back to one sample, sequenced in a study of T cells in Graves' hyperthyroidism and ophthalmopathy. TCR beta CDR3 region amplification was performed from RNA transcripts. The HTBI primer set was used in a first-round RT-PCR of the TCR CDR3. TCRdb reanalysed the multiplex PCR reads using MiXCR and keeps one entry per CDR3 protein. The sample lists hundreds of thousands of distinct CDR3 sequences; under 15% were seen once. What was sequenced was blood. Every receptor here comes from a woman in her twenties or thirties with Graves' hyperthyroidism.

This clonotype was counted between two and nine times. V usage is TRBV7-9 and J usage is TRBJ2-1, with D possibly being TRBD2 (5 bases). The length of the CDR3 is 17 residues. CDR1 SEHNR and CDR2 FQNEAQ come from the germline V gene (reference sequence). The V end lost 4 bases, the J end lost 0 bases, and 16 bases lay between the germline ends. The CDR3 loop reads CASSSLYSTSSYNEQFF. The CDR3 coding sequence is TGTGCCAGCAGCTCGCTTTACTCCACTAGCTCCTACAATGAGCAGTTCTTC.

V gene TRBV6-2 or TRBV6-3 combines with J gene TRBJ2-1; 16 nucleotides match TRBD2. The V segment lost 5 bases and the J segment 5 bases; nucleotides outside the gene matches: 12. Germline V lookup: CDR1 MNHEY, CDR2 SVGEGT. This CDR3 has 19 amino acids. Here the CDR3 reads CASSAWGLAGGDADNEQFF. The CDR3 DNA sequence: TGTGCCAGCAGTGCCTGGGGACTAGCGGGAGGGGACGCCGACAATGAGCAGTTCTTC.

The chain links TRBV7-9 to TRBJ2-2; 12 bases align to TRBD2. J was trimmed by 5 bases and V by 6 bases; bases with no gene match: 16. CDR3 length: 19 residues. Germline CDR1 reads SEHNR; CDR2 reads FQNEAQ (reference sequence). In nucleotides, the CDR3 is TGTGCCAGCAGTGGGGCTAGCGGGAGGGTGGCACAGAGGACCGGGGAGCTGTTTTTT. It is translated as CASSGASGRVAQRTGELFF.

The rearrangement joins TRBV6-5 to TRBJ1-2; D uncertain. The CDR3 has 14 amino acids. CDR1 and CDR2 from the germline V gene are MNHEY and SVGAGI. The V gene lost 2 bases and the J gene lost 5 bases, with 12 bases spanning the gap. CDR3 DNA: TGTGCCAGCAGTTACGGAGGAGGAGCTTATGGCTACACCTTC. Protein sequence: CASSYGGGAYGYTF.

Notes on this clonotype: With a much larger clone just one base away, this may be a read error. The gene calls are TRBV29-1 and TRBJ2-7; TRBD2 agrees at 8 bases. Trimming at V came to 2 bases and at J to 6 bases, leaving 9 bases not matched to a gene. Germline V gene lookup returns CDR1 SQVTM and CDR2 ANQGSEA. This CDR3 region has 14 residues. Here the CDR3 DNA reads TGCAGCGTTGAACCCAGCGGGAGAGGCGGCGAGCAGTACTTC. Translating it yields CSVEPSGRGGEQYF.

In its sample, this clonotype was seen a few times. One end of the junction fails to match germline, which may point to a read error. The V and J genes are TRBV12-3 or TRBV12-4 and TRBJ2-7; TRBD2 matches 7 bases. CDR3 length equals 14 residues. The CDR3 nucleotides read TGTGCCAGCAGCTTAGCGGGCATGGGGTACGAGCAGTACTTC. As protein: CASSLAGMGYEQYF.

This clonotype was counted at least ten times. The chain is built from TRBV2 and TRBJ2-3; D is perhaps TRBD1 (5 bases). Germline V gene sequence: CDR1 SNHLY, CDR2 FYNNEI. This CDR3 has 13 amino acids. The germline V and J ends were trimmed by 6 bases and 2 bases, with 9 bases remaining between them. CDR3 in amino acids: CASSTGTTDTQYF. Here the CDR3 DNA reads TGTGCCAGCAGCACAGGAACCACAGATACGCAGTATTTT.

This clonotype was seen at least ten times. This chain links TRBV28 with TRBJ2-1; TRBD2 matches 13 bases. Germline CDR1 and CDR2: MDHEN and SYDVKM. With V trimmed by 4 bases and J by 3 bases, 6 bases remained unmatched. The CDR3 consists of 17 residues. The CDR3 loop reads CASSSPTSGRYYNEQFF. Written as DNA, the CDR3 is TGTGCCAGCAGTTCCCCGACTAGCGGGAGGTACTACAATGAGCAGTTCTTC. The variable domain in full, with the rest retrieved from reference TRBV28 and TRBJ2-1, is DVKVTQSSRYLVKRTGEKVFLECVQDMDHENMFWYRQDPGLGLRLIYFSYDVKMKEKGDIPEGYSVSREKKERFSLILESASTNQTSMYLCASSSPTSGRYYNEQFFGPGTRLTVL.

The chain links TRBV12-5 to TRBJ2-7; perhaps TRBD2 as D (5 bases). In germline, CDR1 is LGHNT, CDR2 FRNRAP. The CDR3 is made up of 14 amino acids. V was cut by 4 bases and J by 7 bases, with 17 bases left in between. The CDR3 DNA follows: TGTGCTAGTGGTTCGGACGCTGCCTCGGGAGAGCAGTACTTC. Translation: CASGSDAASGEQYF.

This clonotype was counted ten times or more. The genes are TRBV3-1 and TRBJ2-5; 8 nucleotides match TRBD2. This CDR3 spans 14 amino acids. V lost 1 base and J lost 6; bases outside the gene matches: 4. Germline CDR1 reads LGHDT; CDR2 reads YNNKEL (reference sequence). CDR3 loop: CASSQAGGSKTQYF. Here the CDR3 DNA reads TGTGCCAGCAGCCAAGCGGGAGGGTCGAAGACCCAGTACTTC.

The rearrangement links TRBV4-2 to TRBJ2-5; TRBD2 matches at 7 bases. CDR1 and CDR2 (germline): LGHNA, YNFKEQ. The CDR3 is 15 residues long. J lost 2 bases, V lost 1 base, and 4 bases had no gene match. The CDR3 is CASSQGWEGQETQYF. CDR3 DNA: TGTGCCAGCAGCCAAGGATGGGAGGGGCAAGAGACCCAGTACTTC.

In its sample, this clonotype was seen a few times. The J gene is TRBJ2-3, the V gene TRBV7-3, with D possibly TRBD1 on 5 matching bases. The CDR3 sequence is 14 residues long. From germline, CDR1 is SGHTA and CDR2 FQGTGA. V was trimmed by 5 bases and J by 1 base, leaving 10 bases between them. CDR3 sequence (DNA): TGTGCCAGCAGCCCCTCGACAGGCACAGATACGCAGTATTTT. It codes for CASSPSTGTDTQYF.

The chain carries TRBV10-3 and TRBJ2-3, with TRBD1 matching 8 bases. CDR1 is ENHRY, CDR2 SYGVKD, per germline. This CDR3 comprises 16 residues. The J segment lost 4 bases and the V segment lost 3 bases, leaving 9 bases of the junction unmatched. CDR3 sequence: CAISDGPTGGPDTQYF. In DNA form, the CDR3 reads TGTGCCATCAGTGACGGGCCTACAGGGGGGCCAGATACGCAGTATTTT.

The chain combines TRBV20-1 with TRBJ2-7, with a tentative D call TRBD1 (5 bases). Germline CDR1 DFQATT, CDR2 SNEGSKA (reference sequence). The CDR3 has 14 amino acids. V lost 3 bases and J 3 bases, leaving 15 bases between the germline ends. CDR3 sequence reads: CSASSQGLGYEQYF. CDR3 nucleotides: TGCAGTGCTAGCTCCCAGGGTTTAGGCTACGAGCAGTACTTC.

This clonotype was counted many times. J is TRBJ2-3 and V is TRBV4-1, with 13 bases that match TRBD2. CDR3 length equals 15 residues. The V segment lost 4 bases and the J segment 5 bases; nucleotides outside the gene matches: 3. Per germline, CDR1 MGHRA and CDR2 YSYEKL. The CDR3 is CASSPLAGGRDTQYF. The DNA for the CDR3 is TGCGCCAGCAGCCCACTAGCGGGAGGGCGAGATACGCAGTATTTT.

The chain recombines TRBV5-6 with TRBJ1-1, with TRBD1 matching over 8 bases. The trim removed 4 bases at V and 6 bases at J, leaving 11 bases unmatched. Germline lookup yields CDR1 SGHDT and CDR2 YYEEEE. This CDR3 comprises 15 residues. CDR3 residues: CASSPETGTGAEAFF. The CDR3 DNA reads as TGTGCCAGCAGCCCGGAAACCGGGACAGGCGCTGAAGCTTTCTTT.

In this sample, this clonotype turned up many times. The chain couples TRBV12-3 or TRBV12-4 to TRBJ1-2; D gene ambiguous. The CDR3 sequence is 13 residues long. Trimming cost V 6 bases and J 2 bases, with 10 bases left between them. Written as DNA, the CDR3 is TGTGCCAGCAGCCAAGGGAACAACTATGGCTACACCTTC. Its translation: CASSQGNNYGYTF.

This clonotype has more than one count but fewer than ten. The CDR3 region is CASSLELGGYEQYF. CDR3 nucleotides: TGTGCCAGCAGCTTAGAACTAGGGGGCTACGAGCAGTACTTC. This chain uses TRBV7-8 with TRBJ2-7, with TRBD1 as a possible D gene (6 bases). The germline V gene encodes CDR1 SGHVS and CDR2 FQNEAQ. The CDR3 sequence is 14 residues long. Between the trimmed V and J ends, which lost 1 base and 3 bases, there was a span of 10 bases.

This clonotype was found many times. The chain recombines TRBV7-2 with TRBJ2-7; 10 nucleotides align to TRBD2. The CDR3 has 14 residues. V shed 5 bases and J 1 base; nucleotides not matched to a gene: 2. Germline loops: CDR1 SGHTA, CDR2 FQGNSA. The DNA of the CDR3 is TGTGCCAGCAGCCATAGCGGGAGGTCCTACGAGCAGTACTTC. It is translated as CASSHSGRSYEQYF.

There are many counts of this clonotype. V and J are TRBV12-3 or TRBV12-4 and TRBJ2-2; D tentatively fits TRBD1 or TRBD2 (7 bases each). The CDR3 sequence is 15 residues long. Trimming took 4 bases from V and 7 from J, leaving 16 bases between them. CDR3 nucleotide sequence: TGTGCCAGCAGTTCAGGGGGGGCAATAGGCGGGGAGCTGTTTTTT. This translates into CASSSGGAIGGELFF.

This clonotype has a count of ten or more. The gene calls are TRBV29-1 and TRBJ1-2; D is unclear. The CDR3 runs to 15 residues. V gave up 6 bases and J gave up 2 bases, with 19 bases separating them. Germline V CDR1 and CDR2: SQVTM, ANQGSEA. CDR3 sequence: CSVDETSPGNYGYTF. CDR3 DNA sequence: TGCAGCGTAGACGAGACGTCTCCGGGGAACTATGGCTACACCTTC.

The sample holds many counts of this clonotype. The chain recombines TRBV10-3 with TRBJ2-5; 10 bases are a match to TRBD1. The V segment lost 10 bases and the J segment 4 bases; nucleotides outside the gene matches: 3. The CDR3 length is 12 residues. CDR1 is ENHRY, CDR2 SYGVKD, per germline. For the CDR3, the DNA is TGTGCCACCGGACAGGGGGGAGAGACCCAGTACTTC. This translates into CATGQGGETQYF.

In this sample, this clonotype turned up many times. This sequence joins TRBV30 and TRBJ1-1; D is unclear. The CDR3 has 12 amino acids. Germline-derived CDR1 and CDR2 are GTSNPN and SVGIG (reference sequence). Between the trimmed V and J ends, which lost 0 bases and 7 bases, there was a span of 9 bases. This chain's CDR3 is CAWSVQTGEAFF. Written as DNA, the CDR3 is TGTGCCTGGAGTGTACAAACGGGTGAAGCTTTCTTT.

This clonotype was picked up many times. The chain combines TRBV29-1 with TRBJ2-3; D might be TRBD1 or TRBD2, each matching 5 bases. The V gene lost 6 bases and the J gene lost 0 bases, with 16 bases spanning the gap. The CDR3 spans 15 residues. Germline CDR1 SQVTM, CDR2 ANQGSEA. In DNA form, the CDR3 reads TGCAGCGTCCGCTCCGGGACCACTAGCACAGATACGCAGTATTTT. Encoded protein: CSVRSGTTSTDTQYF.